This T cell receptor (beta chain) was observed in a study of shared clonotypes between healthy human individuals (dated by TCRdb to between 2020 and 2021). Some background on the complete study: A couple of women and three men aged 18 to 49 years were included in the cohort. For each donor, three plates each were used for CD4 naive and CD4 memory, two plates were used for CD8 naive, and one plate was used for CD8 memory. Between about 0.94 and 8.9 billion PBMCs per donor were obtained by leukapheresis. Blood TCR repertoires of a handful of healthy adults were deeply sequenced to estimate repertoire size and the extent of clonotype sharing between individuals. To increase sequencing depth and limit assay-specific biases, different laboratories used diverse techniques to prepare libraries and sequence TCR repertoires. Summary of the overall study and its limitations: Only blood was sampled, and tissue TCR repertoires likely differ from those in blood. Based on pairwise subsampling, the degree of clonotype sharing among donors was expected to be affected by sequencing depth. Naive subsets generally had larger estimated clonotype richness than memory subsets. Clonotypes shared by all four sorted-subset donors showed higher generation probabilities than non-shared clonotypes. When a handful of donors were compared, the shared fraction of clonotypes was 5% to 6.5% for naive CD4, roughly 3.4% for naive CD8, about 2.4% for memory CD4, and roughly 0.4% for memory CD8. Because the study included only a small number of donors, the genetic and exposure-history diversity represented was limited. Incomplete sequencing was indicated by rarefaction of sorted-subset datasets, despite the large sequencing depth.

Healthy HIV-negative adults with no recently reported acute infections or vaccinations were included as donors. Every donor was a Caucasian adult residing in Nashville, Tennessee, USA. CD4+ T cells were enriched through magnetic negative selection, after which naive cells were positively selected on CD45RA and the remaining negative fraction served as the memory subset. After blood collection by leukapheresis, PBMCs were isolated using Ficoll-Histopaque density gradient centrifugation and then cryopreserved in the vapor phase of liquid nitrogen. Analytical flow cytometry was used to check the purity and quantity of each magnetically sorted T cell population. From each sorted fraction, genomic DNA was isolated and quantified by UV absorbance on a Nanodrop 2000c. As to this clone: Its antigen is still unknown. Base qualities were left out, and no much larger clone turns up one base away.

V is shortened by 3 bases, J by 4 bases, and the region joining them spans 9 bases. CDR1 and CDR2 are read off the germline V gene as MDHEN and SYDVKM. The CDR3 has 13 amino acids, counting the end cysteine and phenylalanine. The read is trimmed to its CDR3 DNA, 39 bases read in frame from base 1. Using the deep immunoSEQ assay, multiplex PCR amplified TCR CDR3 regions from genomic DNA. For each cell subset, the extracted genomic DNA was distributed evenly across all wells of several immunoSEQ 96-well plates, and each plate served as one replicate. For sorted subsets, about 210 ng of genomic DNA, equivalent to 30,000 or so T cell genomes, went into each replicate PCR. Purified libraries were quantified with a Qubit 3.0 fluorometer, sized on a Bioanalyzer 2100, and re-quantified with the KAPA Library Quantification kit. Every immunoSEQ 96-well plate was sequenced on a dedicated single-read 150-cycle Illumina NextSeq 550 flow cell. Turning to the authors' computational methods: The immunoSEQ output contained only junctional sequences without quality scores, so filtering could not match that applied to full-length reads. To assign V/J genes and CDR3, sequences were annotated using PyIR, a Python wrapper for IgBLAST v1.9, with IMGT germline references. Reads with weak V/J assignments (E-value above 1e-6), missing CDR3, stop codons, out-of-frame junctions, or ambiguous translated residues were removed. A V3J clonotype was defined by an identical inferred V gene, J gene, and CDR3 amino acid sequence. The percentage overlap between two repertoires was calculated by dividing the number of shared unique clonotypes by the size of the smaller repertoire. Richness of each repertoire was evaluated using RTK rarefaction, the Chao1 estimator, and Recon v2.1 estimates of unobserved clonotypes. For all TCRbeta clonotypes obtained by the gDNA method from four donors, generation probabilities were computed with OLGA. TCRdb retrieved this table from immuneACCESS and kept in-frame rearrangements only. Not all clones are present; in checked studies, unresolved V genes account for under half, and no reason is known for the remainder. V, J and clone size were drawn from that table, and D and trimming were deduced from the DNA. The sample has under 1,100,000 clones on record, 65% to 75% of them singletons. The ten largest clones add up to approximately 1.5% of the sample.

Material for sequencing was memory CD4+ T cells sorted from blood. The sample's cell subset or site label, in plain terms: CD45RA-negative fraction. This clonotype originated in a young man in good health. The sequence links TRBV28 to TRBJ1-1, with the D gene call left open. The CDR3 region reads CASSFPSATEAFF. In nucleotide form, the sequence is TGTGCCAGCAGTTTCCCTAGTGCCACTGAAGCTTTCTTT. The CDR3, completed at both ends by the reference TRBV28 and TRBJ1-1 genes, gives the full variable domain DVKVTQSSRYLVKRTGEKVFLECVQDMDHENMFWYRQDPGLGLRLIYFSYDVKMKEKGDIPEGYSVSREKKERFSLILESASTNQTSMYLCASSFPSATEAFFGQGTRLTVV.